The subject of this entry is one T cell receptor (beta chain). Its antigen remains unknown. This entry belongs to a study of post-analysis software for immune sequencing data. Study-wide findings and caveats: The five TRBV segments detected at higher frequency in patients than in controls included TRBV5-6, TRBV5-1 and TRBV20-1. F-measure co-clustering was strong for batch-matched samples.

Unique molecular identifiers were built into the TCR beta cDNA libraries. Each sample of roughly 0.9 to 11 million input T cells yielded 500,000 or so cDNA molecules, so each molecule approximated one T cell. One entry per CDR3 protein, called by TCRdb with MiXCR from the PCR reads. This sample has roughly 730,000 distinct CDR3 sequences, with roughly 29% found just once. The CDR3 sequence is 19 residues long. J gave up 4 bases and V 1 base, and 22 bases lay outside the gene matches. Per the germline V gene, CDR1 is DFQATT and CDR2 is SNEGSKA (reference sequence). The chain joins TRBV20-1 to TRBJ2-7; TRBD2 agrees at 7 bases. Source material: blood. The clonotype was recovered from a girl aged 5-17 years with multiple sclerosis. The CDR3 reads CSARGSAGEDVYTVYEQYF. The CDR3 bases are TGCAGTGCTAGAGGATCTGCGGGAGAGGATGTCTATACGGTGTACGAGCAGTACTTC.